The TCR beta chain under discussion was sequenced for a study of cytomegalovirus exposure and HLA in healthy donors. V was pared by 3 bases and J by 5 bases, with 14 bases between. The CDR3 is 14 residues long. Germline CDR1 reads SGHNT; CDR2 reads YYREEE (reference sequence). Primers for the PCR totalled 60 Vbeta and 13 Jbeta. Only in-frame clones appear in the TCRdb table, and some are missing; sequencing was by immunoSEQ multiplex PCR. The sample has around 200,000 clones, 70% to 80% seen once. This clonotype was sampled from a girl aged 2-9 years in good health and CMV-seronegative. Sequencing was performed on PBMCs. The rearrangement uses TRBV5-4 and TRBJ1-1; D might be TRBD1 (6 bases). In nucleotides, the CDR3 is TGTGCCAGCAGCTGGTACAACAGGGATACTGAAGCTTTCTTT. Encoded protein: CASSWYNRDTEAFF. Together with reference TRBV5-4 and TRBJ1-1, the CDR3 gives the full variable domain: ETGVTQSPTHLIKTRGQQVTLRCSSQSGHNTVSWYQQALGQGPQFIFQYYREEENGRGNFPPRFSGLQFPNYSSELNVNALELDDSALYLCASSWYNRDTEAFFGQGTRLTVV.